The text below deals with one TCR beta chain. The entry originates in a study of CD8 T cells in Susac syndrome. From germline, CDR1 is DFQATT and CDR2 SNEGSKA (reference sequence). The CDR3 has 15 amino acids. Trimming cost V 3 bases and J 5 bases; bases outside gene matches: 8. When the RNA was reverse transcribed, random hexamers were used with an input of roughly 0.45 to 1 ug. MiXCR was run by TCRdb on the immunoSEQ multiplex PCR reads, yielding one entry per CDR3 protein. The sample includes 150,000 to 200,000 distinct CDR3 sequences, approximately 96% of them seen just once. This sequence was found in a human donor with multiple sclerosis. Input material: CD4+ T cells from PBMCs. The V and J genes are TRBV20-1 and TRBJ1-5, with 9 bases that match TRBD1. The CDR3 sequence is CSARIDRGDHQPQHF. In DNA, the CDR3 is TGCAGTGCTAGGATAGACAGGGGGGACCATCAGCCCCAGCATTTT.